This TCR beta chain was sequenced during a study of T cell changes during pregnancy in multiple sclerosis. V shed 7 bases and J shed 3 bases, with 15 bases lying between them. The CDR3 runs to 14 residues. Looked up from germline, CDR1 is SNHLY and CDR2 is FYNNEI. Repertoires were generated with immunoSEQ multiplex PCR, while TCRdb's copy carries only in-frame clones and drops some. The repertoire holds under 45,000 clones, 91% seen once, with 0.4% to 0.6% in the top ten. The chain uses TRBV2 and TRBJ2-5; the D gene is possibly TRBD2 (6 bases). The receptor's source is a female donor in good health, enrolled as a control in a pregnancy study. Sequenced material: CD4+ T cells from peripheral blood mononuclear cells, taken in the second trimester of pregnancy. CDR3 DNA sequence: TGTGCCAGCATGAGGAGGGGCGGTGAAGAGACCCAGTACTTC. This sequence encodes CASMRRGGEETQYF.